Presented here are 16 T cell receptor beta chains from one specimen sequenced in a study of control samples from healthy donors and cancer patients. Produced via immunoSEQ multiplex PCR; TCRdb's table is partial and in-frame only. In the table there are about 75,000 clones, about four fifths of which are singletons. Sequencing was carried out using blood. The receptors come from a man aged 50 or older in good health.

The chain joins TRBV19 to TRBJ1-1; the match to TRBD1 covers 9 bases. The CDR3 consists of 14 residues. In germline, CDR1 is LNHDA, CDR2 SQIVND (reference sequence). V was clipped by 6 bases and J by 2 bases; unmatched bases: 4. In nucleotides, the CDR3 is TGTGCCAGTAGCCCGGGACAGGGTAACACTGAAGCTTTCTTT. It encodes CASSPGQGNTEAFF.

Only one count was recorded for this clone. The chain carries TRBV28 and TRBJ2-5; D perhaps matches TRBD2 (5 bases). The CDR3 runs 16 residues. V lost 7 bases, J lost 1 base, and 19 bases lay in between. Per the germline V gene, CDR1 is MDHEN and CDR2 is SYDVKM. The chain's CDR3 is CASTPLGGPGQETQYF. The CDR3 DNA sequence: TGTGCCAGCACCCCGTTAGGAGGCCCCGGCCAAGAGACCCAGTACTTC.

The chain links TRBV28 to TRBJ2-3; perhaps TRBD1 as D (5 bases). Trimming shortened V by 7 bases and J by 3 bases, and 14 bases separated the two germline ends. The CDR3 length is 14 residues. Germline CDR1 reads MDHEN; CDR2 reads SYDVKM. The CDR3 DNA sequence: TGTGCCAGCACCCCGTCAGGGTTGACAGATACGCAGTATTTT. Its protein is CASTPSGLTDTQYF.

This chain joins TRBV5-8 and TRBJ2-5; D might be TRBD2 (5 bases). The V gene's germline CDR1 is SGHTS and CDR2 YDEGEE. The germline V and J ends were trimmed by 0 bases and 5 bases, with 11 bases remaining between them. CDR3 length: 14 residues. Here the CDR3 reads CASSLGGGWETQYF. In nucleotides, the CDR3 is TGTGCCAGCAGCTTGGGTGGAGGTTGGGAGACCCAGTACTTC.

This chain joins TRBV5-4 and TRBJ2-5, with a tentative D call TRBD1 (5 bases). V lost 6 bases, J lost 3 bases, and 15 bases lay in between. This CDR3 region has 14 residues. Germline V CDR1 and CDR2: SGHNT, YYREEE (reference sequence). The CDR3 sequence is CASTSSRAEETQYF. The CDR3, as DNA: TGTGCCAGCACCTCGAGCAGGGCCGAAGAGACCCAGTACTTC.

This chain links TRBV6-6 with TRBJ1-4, with D possibly TRBD1 on 5 matching bases. This CDR3 is 18 amino acids long. Trimming removed 5 bases from V and 2 bases from J, with 21 bases in between. The germline V gene has CDR1 MNHNY and CDR2 SVGAGI (reference sequence). CDR3 coding DNA: TGTGCCAGCAGTCCCGGGACGAACCTTCGCCGGACTAATGAAAAACTGTTTTTT. Encoded protein: CASSPGTNLRRTNEKLFF.

V is TRBV4-2 and J is TRBJ2-5; 7 bases map to TRBD1. Germline CDR1 reads LGHNA; CDR2 reads YNFKEQ. The CDR3 runs 13 residues. The V and J ends lost 3 bases and 5 bases, in that order; junction bases with no gene match: 3. The CDR3 protein is CASSQGTEETQYF. The CDR3 DNA sequence: TGTGCCAGCAGCCAGGGGACAGAGGAGACCCAGTACTTC.

The V call is TRBV4-3, the J call TRBJ2-7, with TRBD1 matching 8 bases. Per the germline V gene, CDR1 is LGHNA and CDR2 is YSLEER. The CDR3 is 14 amino acids. With 5 bases clipped from V and 3 bases from J, the junction kept 6 bases outside the gene matches. The CDR3 DNA sequence: TGCGCCAGCAGCGACGACAGGGGAAACTACGAGCAGTACTTC. Translation: CASSDDRGNYEQYF.

The CDR3 DNA sequence: TGTGCCAGCAGTACAGGGAACACTGAAGCTTTCTTT. Protein sequence: CASSTGNTEAFF. V usage is TRBV6-6 and J usage is TRBJ1-1; tentatively, D is TRBD1 (5 bases). Germline CDR1 MNHNY, CDR2 SVGAGI (reference sequence). This CDR3 has 12 amino acids. V was cut by 5 bases and J by 1 base, with 5 bases left in between.

The chain links TRBV7-8 to TRBJ2-1; 11 nucleotides align to TRBD2. CDR1 is SGHVS, CDR2 FQNEAQ, per germline. The CDR3 length is 19 residues. V shed 5 bases and J 3 bases; nucleotides not matched to a gene: 15. CDR3 nucleotides: TGTGCCAGCAGCCCCGGGCTAGCGGGAGGAGGGGGATTCTACAATGAGCAGTTCTTC. It codes for CASSPGLAGGGGFYNEQFF.

This rearrangement joins TRBV18 to TRBJ2-3; 16 bases agree with TRBD2. The CDR3 sequence is 18 residues long. CDR1 and CDR2 from the germline V gene are KGHSH and LQKENI. J lost 6 bases, V lost 3 bases, and 9 bases had no gene match. The CDR3 nucleotides are TGTGCCAGCTCACCTCCGGGACTAGCGGGAGGGCCACGCGATACGCAGTATTTT. Translating it yields CASSPPGLAGGPRDTQYF.

A single count supports this clone. The chain has TRBV12-5 and TRBJ2-5; no firm D call. Trimming stripped 3 bases from V and 5 bases from J, with 7 bases between. This CDR3 region has 12 residues. CDR1 and CDR2 from the germline V gene are LGHNT and FRNRAP. The CDR3 protein is CASGFNGETQYF. CDR3 nucleotide sequence: TGTGCTAGTGGTTTCAACGGGGAGACCCAGTACTTC.

The chain employs TRBV12-5 and TRBJ2-1, with TRBD1 as a possible D gene (6 bases). V lost 6 bases and J lost 5, with 11 bases in between. The CDR3 consists of 13 residues. The germline V gene has CDR1 LGHNT and CDR2 FRNRAP. CDR3: CASGQRDNNEQFF. The CDR3, as DNA: TGTGCTAGTGGGCAACGGGACAACAATGAGCAGTTCTTC.

The V gene is TRBV12-3 or TRBV12-4, the J gene TRBJ1-1; D call uncertain. V was shortened by 5 bases and J by 1 base, with 8 bases between the two germline ends. This CDR3 is 13 amino acids long. CDR3 sequence reads: CASSSYTNTEAFF. CDR3 nucleotides: TGTGCCAGCAGTAGTTACACGAACACTGAAGCTTTCTTT.

V usage is TRBV11-3 and J usage is TRBJ2-7; a weak D match, TRBD2 (6 bases). V was pared by 7 bases and J by 0 bases, with 13 bases between. There are 14 residues in the CDR3. The germline CDR1 and CDR2 sequences are SGHNT and YENEEA. CDR3 nucleotide sequence: TGTGCCAGCACCCCAACGGGGGTCTCCTACGAGCAGTACTTC. Its translation is CASTPTGVSYEQYF.

This clone has only a few counts. This sequence joins TRBV24-1 and TRBJ2-3; TRBD1 matches at 10 bases. The V gene's germline CDR1 is KGHDR and CDR2 SFDVKD. This CDR3 spans 20 amino acids. The DNA for the CDR3 is TGTGCAACACACAGGAGGGACTGGGACAGGGGTCCCTTCTACACAGATACGCAGTATTTT. Protein sequence: CATHRRDWDRGPFYTDTQYF.